This entry lists 2 T cell receptor beta chains sequenced from one sample in a study of human T cells and chemical hapten exposure. Time point given: pre-sensitization, week 0. Regarding treatment: therapeutic diphenylcyclopropenone sensitization with weekly scalp DPC. In TCRdb, the RACE reads were re-called with MiXCR into one record per CDR3 protein. This table has more than 300,000 distinct CDR3 sequences, roughly 5% appearing once. Sequencing used whole blood, obtained in connection with sensitization to the hapten diphenylcyclopropenone (DPC). These receptors were taken from a woman in her forties or fifties with alopecia areata. Some clones in this sample may be carry-over from other donors' samples.

This clonotype was detected many times. The chain couples TRBV28 to TRBJ1-1, with a tentative D call TRBD1 (5 bases). Trimming removed 9 bases from V and 7 bases from J, with 15 bases in between. From germline, CDR1 is MDHEN and CDR2 SYDVKM. CDR3 length: 12 residues. The CDR3, as DNA: TGTGCCAGTCGGACGGGGACGAGTGAAGCTTTCTTT. Encoded protein: CASRTGTSEAFF.

This clonotype was detected ten times or more. CDR3 in DNA: TGTGCCACCGAGCCGGGGGAAGAGGTGGGCGCTTTCTTT. Its translation: CATEPGEEVGAFF. The chain links TRBV24-1 to TRBJ1-1, with D perhaps matching TRBD1 (5 bases). The CDR3 extends over 13 amino acids. Trimming took off 9 bases at V and 11 bases at J, with 21 bases between the two ends. Germline values: CDR1 KGHDR, CDR2 SFDVKD.